Listed below are T cell receptor beta chains from one sample, sequenced in a study of technical replicates of blood from several donors. The repertoire was sequenced with immunoSEQ multiplex PCR; TCRdb's copy has only in-frame clones and lacks some. Here the sample spans 65,000 to 95,000 clones, about nine tenths being singletons. Material for sequencing was T cells isolated from PBMCs. Every receptor here comes from a human donor in good health. The CDR3 runs from the conserved cysteine through the conserved F or W. Each record gives: J gene, clone size, D gene, V gene, CDR3 DNA, CDR3 protein. D genes are given only for firm matches. Clone size is stated in some rows and not others, as once, few, many or a class when expanded.

>TRBJ2-2|.|TRBD2|TRBV7-9
TGTGCCAGCAGCTTACTAGCGGGATCGGGGGAGCTGTTTTTT
CASSLLAGSGELFF
>TRBJ2-1|.|.|TRBV27
TGTGCCAGCAGCACCCCTCCGACAGTACAGTTCTTC
CASSTPPTVQFF
>TRBJ2-2|few|.|TRBV19
TGTGCCAGTAGTATTGGGCAGAACACCGGGGAGCTGTTTTTT
CASSIGQNTGELFF
>TRBJ2-2|.|.|TRBV5-4
TGTGCCAGCAGCTTAGAGCCGTCCGGGGAGCTGTTTTTT
CASSLEPSGELFF
>TRBJ1-4|.|.|TRBV4-1
TGCGCCAGCAGCCAACCCGCGAGGAGGGAGTGGGAAAAACTGTTTTTT
CASSQPARREWEKLFF
>TRBJ2-7|once|.|TRBV5-1
TGCGCCAGCAGCCCAGGGGCGTCCTACGAGCAGTACTTC
CASSPGASYEQYF
>TRBJ1-1|.|.|TRBV4-1
TGCGCCAGCAGCCAAGGGACATTGGCCGACACTGAAGCTTTCTTT
CASSQGTLADTEAFF
>TRBJ2-7|.|TRBD2|TRBV2
TGTGCCAGCAGGGAGCGGGAGGCCTCCTACGAGCAGTACTTC
CASREREASYEQYF
>TRBJ1-5|.|TRBD1|TRBV7-8
TGTGCCAGCAGAAAGGACAGGGGGAGCAATCAGCCCCAGCATTTT
CASRKDRGSNQPQHF
>TRBJ2-3|.|.|TRBV5-6
TGTGCCAGCAGCGGGGCAGGAGACACAGATACGCAGTATTTT
CASSGAGDTDTQYF